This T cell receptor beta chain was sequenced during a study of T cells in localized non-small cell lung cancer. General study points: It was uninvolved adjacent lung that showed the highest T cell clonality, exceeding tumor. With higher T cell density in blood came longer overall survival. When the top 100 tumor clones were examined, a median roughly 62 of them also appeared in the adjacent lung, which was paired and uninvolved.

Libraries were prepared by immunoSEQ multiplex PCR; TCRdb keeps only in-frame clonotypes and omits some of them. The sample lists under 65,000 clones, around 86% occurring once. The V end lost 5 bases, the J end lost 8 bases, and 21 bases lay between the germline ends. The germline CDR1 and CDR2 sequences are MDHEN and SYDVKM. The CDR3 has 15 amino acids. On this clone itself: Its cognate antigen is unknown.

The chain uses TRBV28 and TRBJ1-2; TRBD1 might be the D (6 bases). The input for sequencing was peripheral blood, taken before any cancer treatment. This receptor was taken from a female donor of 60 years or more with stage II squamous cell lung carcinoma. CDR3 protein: CASSPPLQGRSGYTF. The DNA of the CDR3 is TGTGCCAGCAGTCCGCCCCTCCAGGGGCGAAGCGGCTACACCTTC.